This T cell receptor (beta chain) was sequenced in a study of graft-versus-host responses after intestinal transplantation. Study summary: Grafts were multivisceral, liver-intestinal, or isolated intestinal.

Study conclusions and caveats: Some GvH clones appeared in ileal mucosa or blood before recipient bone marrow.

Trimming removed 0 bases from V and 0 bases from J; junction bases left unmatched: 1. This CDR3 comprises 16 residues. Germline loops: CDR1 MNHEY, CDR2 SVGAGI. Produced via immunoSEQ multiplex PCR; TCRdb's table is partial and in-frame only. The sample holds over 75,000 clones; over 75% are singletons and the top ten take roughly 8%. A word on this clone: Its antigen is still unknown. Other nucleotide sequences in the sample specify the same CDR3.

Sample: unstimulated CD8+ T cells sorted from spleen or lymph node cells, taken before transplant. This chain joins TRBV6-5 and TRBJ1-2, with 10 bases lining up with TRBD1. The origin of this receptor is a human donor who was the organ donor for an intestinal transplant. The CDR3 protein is CASSYSGTGANYGYTF. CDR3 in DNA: TGTGCCAGCAGTTACTCCGGGACAGGGGCTAACTATGGCTACACCTTC.